This note documents a single TCR beta chain sequence. How the authors handled the data: Scientists estimated how many nucleated cells there were by amplifying reference gene primers. Clones were sequenced by immunoSEQ multiplex PCR, and TCRdb holds only the in-frame ones, with some missing. Clone size and V and J calls were adopted from that table, with D and trimming inferred from the DNA. This sample carries 150,000 or so clones, roughly nine tenths of them seen once, and the ten largest clones take roughly 14%. The sample originates from a study of blood T cell repertoires in COVID-19. CDR3 length: 15 residues. The germline gives CDR1 MNHEY, CDR2 SMNVEV (reference sequence). J lost 3 bases, V lost 8 bases, and 10 bases had no gene match.

The sample comprised peripheral blood. The sequence came from a woman aged 40 to 50 with acute or convalescent COVID-19. The chain combines TRBV27 with TRBJ1-1; 9 positions agree with TRBD1. This CDR3 reads CASSNAGQGYTEAFF. The DNA of the CDR3 is TGTGCCAGCTCCAACGCCGGACAGGGGTACACTGAAGCTTTCTTT.